The 6 T cell receptor beta chains given below trace back to one sample, sequenced in a study of CD8+ T cells in alopecia areata. Regarding treatment: oral pan-JAK inhibitor, 5-10 mg twice daily. As the sequencing template, cDNA was produced by extracting RNA and reverse transcribing it. Sequencing was performed with immunoSEQ multiplex PCR; in TCRdb, only in-frame clones are kept and a portion is missing. The sample carries around 150,000 clones, around 82% recorded once. Here the sequenced sample was CD8+ T cells sorted from blood, taken at week 4, from a patient treated with tofacitinib. Source of these receptors: a human donor with alopecia areata.

This sequence joins TRBV15 and TRBJ2-5; D is uncertain. This CDR3 is 14 amino acids long. Between the trimmed V and J ends, which lost 4 bases and 3 bases, there was a span of 12 bases. Germline CDR1 reads LNHNV; CDR2 reads YYDKDF (reference sequence). This chain's CDR3 is CATSIQSSEETQYF. For the CDR3, the DNA is TGTGCCACCAGCATACAGTCATCCGAAGAGACCCAGTACTTC. Combining the CDR3 with reference TRBV15 and TRBJ2-5 gives the whole variable domain DAMVIQNPRYQVTQFGKPVTLSCSQTLNHNVMYWYQQKSSQAPKLLFHYYDKDFNNEADTPDNFQSRRPNTSFCFLDIRSPGLGDTAMYLCATSIQSSEETQYFGPGTRLLVL.

The chain employs TRBV27 and TRBJ2-1; no clear D. The germline CDR1 and CDR2 sequences are MNHEY and SMNVEV (reference sequence). V was clipped by 4 bases and J by 0 bases, with 13 bases between them. The CDR3 consists of 16 residues. CDR3 nucleotides: TGTGCCAGCAGTTCTCTACGGTCCCTCTCCTACAATGAGCAGTTCTTC. It is translated as CASSSLRSLSYNEQFF.

This chain links TRBV11-2 with TRBJ2-3; the match to TRBD2 covers 8 bases. CDR1 is SGHAT and CDR2 is FQNNGV in the germline V gene. CDR3 length: 16 residues. Trimming removed 1 base from V and 1 base from J; junction bases left unmatched: 4. The CDR3 is CASSLVRGARTDTQYF. The CDR3 coding sequence is TGTGCCAGCAGCTTAGTGCGGGGGGCTCGCACAGATACGCAGTATTTT. The full variable domain, rest sourced from reference TRBV11-2 and TRBJ2-3, is EAGVAQSPRYKIIEKRQSVAFWCNPISGHATLYWYQQILGQGPKLLIQFQNNGVVDDSQLPKDRFSAERLKGVDSTLKIQPAKLEDSAVYLCASSLVRGARTDTQYFGPGTRLTVL.

This rearrangement joins TRBV6-6 to TRBJ2-5; 11 bases are a match to TRBD2. Germline V CDR1 and CDR2: MNHNY, SVGAGI (reference sequence). V lost 2 bases, J lost 2 bases, and 4 bases stayed unmatched. This CDR3 spans 16 amino acids. The CDR3: CASSYTVAGGQETQYF. The CDR3 DNA is TGTGCCAGCAGTTACACAGTAGCGGGGGGGCAAGAGACCCAGTACTTC.

This chain connects TRBV5-1 to TRBJ2-1, with D tentatively TRBD1 (6 bases). Germline V CDR1 and CDR2: SGHRS, YFSETQ. V was shortened by 4 bases and J by 0 bases, with 8 bases between the two germline ends. The length of the CDR3 is 14 residues. CDR3 region: CASSEDSSYNEQFF. The CDR3 coding sequence is TGCGCCAGCAGCGAGGACAGCTCCTACAATGAGCAGTTCTTC. Looking up the rest from reference TRBV5-1 and TRBJ2-1 gives the full variable domain: KAGVTQTPRYLIKTRGQQVTLSCSPISGHRSVSWYQQTPGQGLQFLFEYFSETQRNKGNFPGRFSGRQFSNSRSEMNVSTLELGDSALYLCASSEDSSYNEQFFGPGTRLTVL.

This chain links TRBV5-1 with TRBJ2-3; D may match TRBD1 or TRBD2 (6 bases each). The CDR3 is made up of 14 amino acids. V dropped 0 bases and J dropped 6 bases, with 11 bases sitting between them. Per germline, CDR1 SGHRS and CDR2 YFSETQ. CDR3 nucleotide sequence: TGCGCCAGCAGCTTGGAGGTAGGGGGGGATACGCAGTATTTT. The encoded protein is CASSLEVGGDTQYF. The full variable domain, with the rest looked up from reference TRBV5-1 and TRBJ2-3, is KAGVTQTPRYLIKTRGQQVTLSCSPISGHRSVSWYQQTPGQGLQFLFEYFSETQRNKGNFPGRFSGRQFSNSRSEMNVSTLELGDSALYLCASSLEVGGDTQYFGPGTRLTVL.